In this sample, the clone carrying this T cell receptor (beta chain) turned up once. The source of the sample is a study of shared clonotypes between healthy human individuals. The CDR3 has 17 amino acids. The germline V gene encodes CDR1 SGHTA and CDR2 FQGTGA. Germline trimming cut 1 base from V and 4 bases from J; bases unmatched to any gene: 7. At deep level, the assay was performed. Assay: immunoSEQ multiplex PCR; the TCRdb copy retains only in-frame clones and omits some. The sample has about half a million clones, 60% to 80% seen once. Sequenced: PBMCs. The chain is built from TRBV7-3 and TRBJ2-2; TRBD2 aligns across 9 bases. The TCR comes from a middle-aged woman in good health. Some clones in this sample may be carry-over from other donors' samples. The CDR3, as DNA: TGTGCCAGCAGCTTAATACGAGCGGGAGGACGCACCGGGGAGCTGTTTTTT. Translation gives CASSLIRAGGRTGELFF.